The text below deals with one T cell receptor (beta chain). The data originate from a study of blood T cell repertoires in COVID-19. For the study at large: Collection of acute and convalescent COVID-19 samples took place in the United States, Italy and Spain.

TCRdb's table, derived via immunoSEQ multiplex PCR, lists solely in-frame clones and lacks some. Of 230,000 or so clones in the sample, more than 80% are singletons; the top ten hold around 3.8%. V dropped 1 base and J dropped 4; count of bases not matched to a gene: 6. CDR1 MNHEY and CDR2 SMNVEV come from the germline V gene (reference sequence). CDR3 length: 16 amino acids. The sequencing sample was made of PBMCs or T cells enriched from blood (not recorded which). The chain recombines TRBV27 with TRBJ2-3; 9 nucleotides line up with TRBD1. The TCR comes from a woman in her thirties or forties with acute COVID-19. CDR3 DNA sequence: TGTGCCAGCAGTTTATTAGGGACAGGGACATCAGATACGCAGTATTTT. The encoded protein is CASSLLGTGTSDTQYF.